These 13 T cell receptor beta chains originate from one sample sequenced in a study of identical twins. Using its own MiXCR run on the 5' RACE reads, TCRdb lists one record per CDR3 protein. This sample yields about 300,000 distinct CDR3 sequences, of which roughly an eighth are seen a single time; just over 7% belongs to the top ten. This sample was also put to use in a study of yellow fever vaccine responses in identical twins.

The sequencing input was CD8+ T cells sorted from blood. These receptors were collected from a woman aged 18-35 years in good health.

This clonotype was seen ten or more times. CDR3: CSVGYQETQYF. The DNA of the CDR3 is TGCAGCGTTGGGTACCAAGAGACCCAGTACTTC. The V call is TRBV29-1, the J call TRBJ2-5; D is uncertain. The V end lost 4 bases, the J end lost 0 bases, and 3 bases lay between the germline ends. This CDR3 spans 11 amino acids. In germline, CDR1 is SQVTM, CDR2 ANQGSEA. Combining the CDR3 with reference TRBV29-1 and TRBJ2-5 gives the whole variable domain SAVISQKPSRDICQRGTSLTIQCQVDSQVTMMFWYRQQPGQSLTLIATANQGSEATYESGFVIDKFPISRPNLTFSTLTVSNMSPEDSSIYLCSVGYQETQYFGPGTRLLVL.

This sequence joins TRBV15 and TRBJ2-2; D may match TRBD1 or TRBD2 (5 bases each). V shed 0 bases and J shed 3 bases, with 11 bases lying between them. This CDR3 contains 16 residues. CDR1 is LNHNV and CDR2 is YYDKDF in the germline V gene (reference sequence). This chain's CDR3 is CATSRDGGVDTGELFF. The CDR3 bases are TGTGCCACCAGCAGAGATGGGGGAGTAGACACCGGGGAGCTGTTTTTT.

At least ten counts were recorded for this clonotype. The chain employs TRBV3-1 and TRBJ2-1; maybe TRBD2 (6 bases). The V gene's germline CDR1 is LGHDT and CDR2 YNNKEL (reference sequence). This CDR3 spans 14 amino acids. Trimming pared 3 bases from V and 10 bases from J, leaving 16 bases between. CDR3 nucleotide sequence: TGTGCCAGCAGCCAGATTAGCGGCACGGACGAGCAGTTCTTC. This encodes CASSQISGTDEQFF.

This clonotype was seen only a few times. The chain couples TRBV2 to TRBJ2-1; the D gene is possibly TRBD2 (5 bases). CDR1 and CDR2 (germline): SNHLY, FYNNEI. This CDR3 has 15 amino acids. Trimming removed 5 bases from V and 0 bases from J, with 11 bases in between. The CDR3 sequence: CASSRTLSSYNEQFF. CDR3 DNA: TGTGCCAGCAGTCGGACTCTTAGCTCCTACAATGAGCAGTTCTTC.

The V gene is TRBV2, the J gene TRBJ2-5; TRBD2 matches at 7 bases. This CDR3 contains 18 residues. Germline assignment: CDR1 SNHLY and CDR2 FYNNEI. Trimming at V came to 8 bases and at J to 1 base, leaving 19 bases not matched to a gene. The CDR3: CASRGEGEGVPFQETQYF. In DNA, the CDR3 is TGTGCCAGCCGGGGGGAGGGCGAAGGGGTGCCCTTCCAAGAGACCCAGTACTTC.

In its sample, this clonotype was seen many times. The chain employs TRBV6-5 and TRBJ2-1, with 10 bases aligning to TRBD1. This CDR3 region has 16 residues. Germline lookup yields CDR1 MNHEY and CDR2 SVGAGI. Trimming at V came to 3 bases and at J to 9 bases, leaving 11 bases not matched to a gene. The CDR3: CASSYSGTGDIVEQFF. The CDR3 DNA follows: TGTGCCAGCAGTTATTCCGGGACAGGGGATATCGTTGAGCAGTTCTTC.

Here the CDR3 reads CASRMGGREHRFF. The CDR3, as DNA: TGTGCCAGCAGAATGGGGGGGCGCGAGCATCGGTTCTTC. This rearrangement joins TRBV27 to TRBJ2-1; D is perhaps TRBD2 (7 bases). The CDR3 is 13 residues long. CDR1 is MNHEY, CDR2 SMNVEV, per germline (reference sequence). V lost 6 bases and J lost 15, with 21 bases in between.

This clonotype came up once. V usage is TRBV6-1 and J usage is TRBJ2-6; 7 bases are shared with TRBD1. There are 18 residues in the CDR3. V trimming: 3 bases; J trimming: 0 bases; junction bases outside the gene matches: 8. Germline lookup yields CDR1 MNHNS and CDR2 SASEGT. CDR3 protein: CASSEDRPFFSGANVLTF. The CDR3 DNA follows: TGTGCCAGCAGTGAGGACAGGCCATTCTTCTCTGGGGCCAACGTCCTGACTTTC.

The rearrangement links TRBV7-9 to TRBJ2-7, with 9 bases fitting TRBD2. The CDR3 consists of 14 residues. V shed 7 bases, J shed 4 bases, and the junction held 8 bases outside the gene matches. The germline CDR1 and CDR2 sequences are SEHNR and FQNEAQ (reference sequence). CDR3 nucleotide sequence: TGTGCCAGCACCGGGGTTAGCGGGAGTTACGAGCAGTACTTC. Encoded protein: CASTGVSGSYEQYF.

This CDR3 is CASSPGTGSSSEQFF. Here the CDR3 DNA reads TGTGCCAGCAGTCCCGGGACAGGAAGTTCCTCTGAGCAGTTCTTC. The chain is built from TRBV7-6 and TRBJ2-1, with 8 bases that match TRBD1. The CDR3 runs to 15 residues. Losses at the gene ends were 6 bases for V and 9 bases for J; bases not matched to a gene: 13. The germline V gene has CDR1 SGHVS and CDR2 FNYEAQ. Complete variable domain (other parts from reference TRBV7-6 and TRBJ2-1): GAGVSQSPRYKVTKRGQDVALRCDPISGHVSLYWYRQALGQGPEFLTYFNYEAQQDKSGLPNDRFSAERPEGSISTLTIQRTEQRDSAMYRCASSPGTGSSSEQFFGPGTRLTVL.

This clonotype was seen a few times. The rearrangement joins TRBV7-9 to TRBJ2-3; 9 bases match TRBD2. Germline V gives CDR1 SEHNR, CDR2 FQNEAQ (reference sequence). With 5 bases clipped from V and 0 bases from J, the junction kept 3 bases outside the gene matches. This CDR3 comprises 15 residues. CDR3 residues: CASSRSGGSTDTQYF. In DNA form, the CDR3 reads TGTGCCAGCAGCCGTAGCGGGGGAAGCACAGATACGCAGTATTTT.

The rearrangement joins TRBV7-9 to TRBJ2-6; D not certain. CDR1 is SEHNR, CDR2 FQNEAQ, per germline (reference sequence). V was clipped by 4 bases and J by 4 bases, with 8 bases between them. This CDR3 is built from 14 residues. The CDR3 DNA follows: TGTGCCAGCAGCTCAACCCGAGGGGCCAACGTCCTGACTTTC. It codes for CASSSTRGANVLTF.

The genes are TRBV6-4 and TRBJ2-5; D is undetermined. The CDR3 totals 14 residues. The ends were cut back, 1 base at V and 1 base at J, with 7 bases in the middle. Germline lookup yields CDR1 MRHNA and CDR2 SNTAGT. The CDR3 here is CASSDWVAQETQYF. The CDR3 DNA reads as TGTGCCAGCAGTGACTGGGTAGCCCAAGAGACCCAGTACTTC.